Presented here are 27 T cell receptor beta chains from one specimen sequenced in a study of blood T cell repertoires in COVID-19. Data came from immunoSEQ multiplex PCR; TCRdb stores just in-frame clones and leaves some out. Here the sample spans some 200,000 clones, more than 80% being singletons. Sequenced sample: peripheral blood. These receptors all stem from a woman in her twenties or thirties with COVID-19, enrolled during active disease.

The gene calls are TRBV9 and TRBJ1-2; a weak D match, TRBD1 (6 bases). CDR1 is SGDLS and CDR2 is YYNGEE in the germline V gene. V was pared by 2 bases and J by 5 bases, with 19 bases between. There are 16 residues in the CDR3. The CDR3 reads CASSVEGPDSNYGYTF. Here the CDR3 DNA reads TGTGCCAGCAGCGTCGAGGGCCCGGACAGCAATTATGGCTACACCTTC.

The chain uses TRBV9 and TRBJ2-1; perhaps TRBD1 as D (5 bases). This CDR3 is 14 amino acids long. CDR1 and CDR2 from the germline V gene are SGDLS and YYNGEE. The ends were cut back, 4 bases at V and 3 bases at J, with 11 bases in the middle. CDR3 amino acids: CASSKGVIYNEQFF. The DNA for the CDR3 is TGTGCCAGCAGCAAAGGGGTAATCTACAATGAGCAGTTCTTC.

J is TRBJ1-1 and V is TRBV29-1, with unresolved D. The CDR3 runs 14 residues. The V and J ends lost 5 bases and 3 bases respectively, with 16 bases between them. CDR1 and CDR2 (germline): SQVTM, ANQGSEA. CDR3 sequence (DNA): TGCAGCGTTCAACAGACAACTGGGTACACTGAAGCTTTCTTT. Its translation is CSVQQTTGYTEAFF.

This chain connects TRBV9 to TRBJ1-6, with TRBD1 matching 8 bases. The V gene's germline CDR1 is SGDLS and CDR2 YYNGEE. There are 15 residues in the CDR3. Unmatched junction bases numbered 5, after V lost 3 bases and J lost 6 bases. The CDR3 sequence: CASSARQGSNSPLHF. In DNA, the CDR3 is TGTGCCAGCAGCGCCCGACAGGGGTCTAATTCACCCCTCCACTTT.

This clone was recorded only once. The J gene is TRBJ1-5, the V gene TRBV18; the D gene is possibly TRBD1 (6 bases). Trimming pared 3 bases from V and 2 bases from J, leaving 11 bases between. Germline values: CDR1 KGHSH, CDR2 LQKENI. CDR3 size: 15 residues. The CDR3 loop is CASSPQQGGNQPQHF. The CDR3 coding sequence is TGTGCCAGCTCACCTCAACAGGGCGGCAATCAGCCCCAGCATTTT.

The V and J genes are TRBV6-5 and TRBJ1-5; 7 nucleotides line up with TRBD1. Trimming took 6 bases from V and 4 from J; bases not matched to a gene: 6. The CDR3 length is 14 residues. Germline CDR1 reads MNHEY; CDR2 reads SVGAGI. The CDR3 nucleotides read TGTGCCAGCAGACAGGGGAACGGGAATCAGCCCCAGCATTTT. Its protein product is CASRQGNGNQPQHF.

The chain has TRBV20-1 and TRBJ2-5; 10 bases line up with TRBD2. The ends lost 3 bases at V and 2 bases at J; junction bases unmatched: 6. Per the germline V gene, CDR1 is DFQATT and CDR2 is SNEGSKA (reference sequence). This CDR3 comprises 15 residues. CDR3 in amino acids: CSASRTSGLQETQYF. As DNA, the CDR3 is TGCAGTGCTAGTCGGACTAGCGGACTTCAAGAGACCCAGTACTTC.

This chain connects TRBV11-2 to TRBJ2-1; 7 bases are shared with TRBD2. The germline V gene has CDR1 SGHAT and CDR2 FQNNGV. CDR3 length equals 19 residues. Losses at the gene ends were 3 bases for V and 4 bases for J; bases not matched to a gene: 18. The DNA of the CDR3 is TGTGCCAGCAGCTTCCCCCGGGGGGAGGGAACTTCGGGGTACAATGAGCAGTTCTTC. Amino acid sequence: CASSFPRGEGTSGYNEQFF. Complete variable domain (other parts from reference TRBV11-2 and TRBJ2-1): EAGVAQSPRYKIIEKRQSVAFWCNPISGHATLYWYQQILGQGPKLLIQFQNNGVVDDSQLPKDRFSAERLKGVDSTLKIQPAKLEDSAVYLCASSFPRGEGTSGYNEQFFGPGTRLTVL.

The chain's CDR3 is CASSGQGRGYEQYF. The DNA of the CDR3 is TGTGCCAGCAGCGGACAGGGGAGAGGCTACGAGCAGTACTTC. This chain uses TRBV9 with TRBJ2-7, with 8 bases aligning to TRBD1. CDR3 length equals 14 residues. CDR1 is SGDLS, CDR2 YYNGEE, per germline. V lost 3 bases, J lost 3 bases, and 5 bases stayed unmatched.

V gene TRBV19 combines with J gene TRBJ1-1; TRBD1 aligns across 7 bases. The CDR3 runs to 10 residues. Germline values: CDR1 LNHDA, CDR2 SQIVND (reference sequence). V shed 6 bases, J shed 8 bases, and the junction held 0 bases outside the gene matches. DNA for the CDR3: TGTGCCAGTAGGGACAGGGAAGCTTTCTTT. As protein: CASRDREAFF.

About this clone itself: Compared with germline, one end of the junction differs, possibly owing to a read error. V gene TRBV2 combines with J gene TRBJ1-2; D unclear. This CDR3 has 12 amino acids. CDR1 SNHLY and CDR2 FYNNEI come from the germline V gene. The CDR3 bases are TGTGCCAGCAGCCAGCGAAGCTATGGCCACACCTTC. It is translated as CASSQRSYGHTF.

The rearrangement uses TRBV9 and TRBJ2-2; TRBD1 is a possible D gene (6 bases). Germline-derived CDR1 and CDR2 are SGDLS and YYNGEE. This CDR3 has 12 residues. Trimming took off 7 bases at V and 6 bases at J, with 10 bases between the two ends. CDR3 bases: TGTGCCAGCCAGGGGCGGCCCGGGGAGCTGTTTTTT. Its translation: CASQGRPGELFF.

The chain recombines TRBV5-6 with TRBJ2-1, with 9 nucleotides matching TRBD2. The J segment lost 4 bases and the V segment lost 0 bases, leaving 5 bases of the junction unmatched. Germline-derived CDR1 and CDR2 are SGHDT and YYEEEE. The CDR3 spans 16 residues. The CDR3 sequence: CASSLAASGMYNEQFF. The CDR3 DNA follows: TGTGCCAGCAGCTTGGCGGCTAGCGGGATGTACAATGAGCAGTTCTTC.

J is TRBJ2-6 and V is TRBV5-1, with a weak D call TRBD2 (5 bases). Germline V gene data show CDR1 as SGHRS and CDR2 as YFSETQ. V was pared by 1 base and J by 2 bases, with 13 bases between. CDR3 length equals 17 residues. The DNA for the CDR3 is TGCGCCAGCAGCTTGCCCGGGGTATGGCCTGGGGCCAACGTCCTGACTTTC. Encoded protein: CASSLPGVWPGANVLTF.

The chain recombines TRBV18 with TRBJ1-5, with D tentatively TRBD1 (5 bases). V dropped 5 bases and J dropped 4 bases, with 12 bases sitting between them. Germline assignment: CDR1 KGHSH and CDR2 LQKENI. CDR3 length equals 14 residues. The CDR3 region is CASSTAGGNQPQHF. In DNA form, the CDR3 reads TGTGCCAGCTCAACGGCGGGGGGAAATCAGCCCCAGCATTTT.

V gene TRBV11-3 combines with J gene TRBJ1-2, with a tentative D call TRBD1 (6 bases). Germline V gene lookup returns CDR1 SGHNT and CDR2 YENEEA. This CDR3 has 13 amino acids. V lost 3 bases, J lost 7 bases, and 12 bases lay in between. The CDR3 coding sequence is TGTGCCAGCAGCTTGAGGACAGTTAGTGGCTACACCTTC. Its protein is CASSLRTVSGYTF. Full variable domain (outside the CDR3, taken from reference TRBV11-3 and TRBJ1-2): EAGVVQSPRYKIIEKKQPVAFWCNPISGHNTLYWYLQNLGQGPELLIRYENEEAVDDSQLPKDRFSAERLKGVDSTLKIQPAELGDSAVYLCASSLRTVSGYTFGSGTRLTVV.

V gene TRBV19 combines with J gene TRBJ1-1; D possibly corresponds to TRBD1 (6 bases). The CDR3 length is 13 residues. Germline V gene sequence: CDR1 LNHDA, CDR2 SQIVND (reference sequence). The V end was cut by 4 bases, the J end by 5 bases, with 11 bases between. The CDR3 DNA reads TGTGCCAGTAGTAACAGGGTAGGGACTGAAGCTTTCTTT. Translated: CASSNRVGTEAFF.

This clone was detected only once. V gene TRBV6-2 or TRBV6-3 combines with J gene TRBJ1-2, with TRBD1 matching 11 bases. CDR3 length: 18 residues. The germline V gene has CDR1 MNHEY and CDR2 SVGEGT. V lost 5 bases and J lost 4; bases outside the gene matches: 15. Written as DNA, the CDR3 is TGTGCCAGCAGTAACCTCGGACAGGGGGCGCAACGAGGCTATGGCTACACCTTC. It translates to CASSNLGQGAQRGYGYTF.

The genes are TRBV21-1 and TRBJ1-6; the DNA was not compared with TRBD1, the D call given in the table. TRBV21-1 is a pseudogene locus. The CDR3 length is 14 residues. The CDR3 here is CASWGRSHNSPLHF. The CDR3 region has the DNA TGTGCCAGCTGGGGGCGCAGCCATAATTCACCCCTCCACTTT.

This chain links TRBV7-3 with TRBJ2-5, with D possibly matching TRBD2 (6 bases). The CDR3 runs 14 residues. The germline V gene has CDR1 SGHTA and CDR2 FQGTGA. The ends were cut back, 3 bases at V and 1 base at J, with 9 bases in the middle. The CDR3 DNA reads TGTGCCAGCAGCTTGGGGCGGGGCCAAGAGACCCAGTACTTC. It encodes CASSLGRGQETQYF.

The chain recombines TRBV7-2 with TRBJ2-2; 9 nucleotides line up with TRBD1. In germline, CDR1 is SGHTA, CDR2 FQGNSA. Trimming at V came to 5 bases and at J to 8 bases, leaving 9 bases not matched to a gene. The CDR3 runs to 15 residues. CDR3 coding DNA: TGTGCCAGCAGCAATCCCCGACAGGGGGGTGGGGAGCTGTTTTTT. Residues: CASSNPRQGGGELFF.

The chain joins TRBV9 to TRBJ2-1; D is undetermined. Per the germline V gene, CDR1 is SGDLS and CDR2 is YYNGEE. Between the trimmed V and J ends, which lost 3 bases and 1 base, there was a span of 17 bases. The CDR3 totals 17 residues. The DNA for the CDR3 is TGTGCCAGCAGCGAGACCGACCGGGTAAGGTCCTACAATGAGCAGTTCTTC. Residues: CASSETDRVRSYNEQFF.

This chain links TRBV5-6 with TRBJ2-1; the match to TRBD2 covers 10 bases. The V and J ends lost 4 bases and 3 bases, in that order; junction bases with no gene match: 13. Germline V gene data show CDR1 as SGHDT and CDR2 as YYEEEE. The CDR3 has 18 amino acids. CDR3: CASSPQISGRAFYNEQFF. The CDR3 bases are TGTGCCAGCAGCCCCCAAATAAGCGGGAGGGCCTTCTACAATGAGCAGTTCTTC.

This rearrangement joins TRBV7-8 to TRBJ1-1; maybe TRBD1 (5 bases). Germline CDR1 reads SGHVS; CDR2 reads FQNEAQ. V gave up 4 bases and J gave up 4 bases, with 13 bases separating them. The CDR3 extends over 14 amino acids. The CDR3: CASSSFGGGTEAFF. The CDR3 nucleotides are TGTGCCAGCAGCTCATTCGGGGGTGGCACTGAAGCTTTCTTT.

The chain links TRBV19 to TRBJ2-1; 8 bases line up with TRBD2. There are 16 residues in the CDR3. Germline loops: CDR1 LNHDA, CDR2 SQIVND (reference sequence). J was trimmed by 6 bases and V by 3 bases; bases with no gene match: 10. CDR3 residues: CASSIPPGGLINEQFF. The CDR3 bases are TGTGCCAGTAGTATCCCCCCGGGGGGGCTCATCAATGAGCAGTTCTTC. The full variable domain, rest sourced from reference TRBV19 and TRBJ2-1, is DGGITQSPKYLFRKEGQNVTLSCEQNLNHDAMYWYRQDPGQGLRLIYYSQIVNDFQKGDIAEGYSVSREKKESFPLTVTSAQKNPTAFYLCASSIPPGGLINEQFFGPGTRLTVL.

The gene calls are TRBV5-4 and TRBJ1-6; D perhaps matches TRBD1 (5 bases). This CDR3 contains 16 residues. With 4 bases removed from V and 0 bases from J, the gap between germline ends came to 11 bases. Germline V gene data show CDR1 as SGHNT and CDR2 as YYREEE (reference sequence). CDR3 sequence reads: CASSPGPSSYNSPLHF. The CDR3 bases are TGTGCCAGCAGCCCAGGGCCGAGCTCCTATAATTCACCCCTCCACTTT.

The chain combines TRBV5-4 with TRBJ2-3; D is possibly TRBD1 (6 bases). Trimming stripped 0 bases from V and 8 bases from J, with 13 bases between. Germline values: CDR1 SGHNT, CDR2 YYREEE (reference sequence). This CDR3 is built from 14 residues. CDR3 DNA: TGTGCCAGCAGCTTGGGGACAGAGCTTTCTACGCAGTATTTT. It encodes CASSLGTELSTQYF.